These 6 T cell receptor beta chains originate from one sample sequenced in a study of blood T cells in healthy people across ages. Next came a second PCR, run for about 6 to 11 cycles, which used a sample-barcoded 5' primer along with a J-beta primer mix. TCRdb itself ran the 5' RACE reads through MiXCR, one entry per CDR3 protein. The table lists about 1.7 million distinct CDR3 sequences, 28% of them singletons. The source material was blood. The receptors shown here come from a woman aged 25 to 39 in good health.

This clonotype was found many times. The chain links TRBV5-1 to TRBJ2-7; D gene unclear. The V end was cut by 4 bases, the J end by 5 bases, with 10 bases between. Germline V lookup: CDR1 SGHRS, CDR2 YFSETQ. The CDR3 is 12 amino acids. The CDR3 here is CASSGVRDEQYF. Here the CDR3 DNA reads TGCGCCAGCAGCGGGGTTCGTGACGAGCAGTACTTC.

This clonotype appeared once. This could be a read error, since a much larger clone is one nucleotide away. J is TRBJ2-3 and V is TRBV5-1; 9 nucleotides agree with TRBD2. Germline V gene lookup returns CDR1 SGHRS and CDR2 YFSETQ. The CDR3 has 16 amino acids. The CDR3 DNA reads as TGCGTCAGCAGCTTAGTCCTAGCGGGGATCGCAGATACGCAGTATTTT. Translating it yields CVSSLVLAGIADTQYF.

V usage is TRBV7-2 and J usage is TRBJ2-4; D gene uncertain. The J call is in doubt because the DNA end fits TRBJ2-7 better. CDR1 is SGHTA, CDR2 FQGNSA, per germline. This CDR3 has 15 amino acids. CDR3 region: CASILTLTASYEQYF. CDR3 DNA sequence: TGTGCCAGCATCTTGACCCTCACGGCCTCCTACGAGCAGTACTTC.

The chain is built from TRBV12-3 or TRBV12-4 and TRBJ2-2; D is possibly TRBD2 (5 bases). V lost 6 bases and J 5 bases, leaving 13 bases between the germline ends. The CDR3 extends over 14 amino acids. CDR3 DNA sequence: TGTGCCAGCAGCCTAGGGAGTACGACCGGGGAGCTGTTTTTT. This encodes CASSLGSTTGELFF.

This clonotype was counted a few times. The chain employs TRBV10-1 and TRBJ2-3; 7 bases are shared with TRBD2. V dropped 3 bases and J dropped 4; count of bases not matched to a gene: 4. This CDR3 is built from 14 residues. Germline V gene sequence: CDR1 WNHNN, CDR2 SYGVQD (reference sequence). As DNA, the CDR3 is TGCGCCAGCAGTGATGGCGGGAGTGCAGATACGCAGTATTTT. Protein: CASSDGGSADTQYF.

The chain has TRBV10-3 and TRBJ2-5, with D perhaps being TRBD1 or TRBD2 (6 bases each). V was shortened by 0 bases and J by 4 bases, with 9 bases between the two germline ends. CDR1 ENHRY and CDR2 SYGVKD come from the germline V gene. The CDR3 is 14 amino acids. The CDR3 region is CAISESEGGETQYF. For the CDR3, the DNA is TGTGCCATCAGTGAGTCGGAGGGGGGAGAGACCCAGTACTTC.